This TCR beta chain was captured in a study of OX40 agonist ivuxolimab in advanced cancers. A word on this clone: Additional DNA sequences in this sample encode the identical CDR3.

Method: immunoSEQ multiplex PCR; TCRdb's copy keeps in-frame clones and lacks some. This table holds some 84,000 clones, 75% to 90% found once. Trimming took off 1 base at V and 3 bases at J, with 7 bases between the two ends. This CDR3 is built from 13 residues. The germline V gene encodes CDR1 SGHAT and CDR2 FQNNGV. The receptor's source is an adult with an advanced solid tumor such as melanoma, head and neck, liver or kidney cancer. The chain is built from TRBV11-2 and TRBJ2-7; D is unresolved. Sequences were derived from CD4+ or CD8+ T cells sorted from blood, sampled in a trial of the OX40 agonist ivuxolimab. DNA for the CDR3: TGTGCCAGCAGCTTAGGGGGTGGCTACGAGCAGTACTTC. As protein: CASSLGGGYEQYF. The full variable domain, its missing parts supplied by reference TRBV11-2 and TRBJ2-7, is EAGVAQSPRYKIIEKRQSVAFWCNPISGHATLYWYQQILGQGPKLLIQFQNNGVVDDSQLPKDRFSAERLKGVDSTLKIQPAKLEDSAVYLCASSLGGGYEQYFGPGTRLTVT.